This T cell receptor beta chain was documented in a study of cytomegalovirus exposure and HLA in healthy donors (dated by TCRdb to the late 2010s). Looking at the study overall: An earlier analysis of some 600 of the donors reported over 250 Gb of sequence data and 95 million to 130 million unique TCR beta sequences obtained from about 179 million T cells. Every repertoire in the discovery cohort had been generated on one and the same sequencing platform. A separate validation cohort of 100 to 150 different subjects was used in addition to the roughly 670-subject first cohort. Roughly 300 gigabases of sequencing data and approximately 93 million unique TCR sequences were included in an early release covering about 700 HLA-typed donors. HLA typing included class I and class II loci at four-digit resolution. Because of strong linkage in the cohort, five DR-DQ haplotypes were treated as single units for association and clustering. Typing coverage varied by locus: about 629-630 donors for A, B, C, DRB1 and DQB1; roughly 510 for DQA1; nearly 610 for DPA1; under 490 for DPB1. The study used immunosequencing to profile the T cell repertoires of approximately 650 subjects and linked those repertoires to cytomegalovirus serostatus. The study aimed to test whether cataloging public T cell receptors could reveal signatures of past pathogen exposure. Of the 350 to 450 genotyped donors, roughly 80% fell in the genetic ancestry cluster associated with self-reported Caucasian donors. The study combined high-throughput TCR immunosequencing, statistical association of individual TCRs with disease status, and machine learning to predict cytomegalovirus infection status. To decide whether each TCR beta V gene segment behaved as functional or pseudogenic, an earlier analysis of several hundred of the donors relied on high-throughput TCR beta sequencing. In a later genetic analysis, genome-wide SNP genotypes for about three fifths of the 666 donors were used, and that subset was treated as a discovery cohort. Among 300 to 450 genotyped donors of the cohort, an average of about 240,000 unique TCR beta nucleotide sequences were sequenced per donor, roughly 20% of them non-productive. The later analysis used no new phenotypic data to find candidate immune exposures, relying instead on TCR beta sequences and their occurrence across donors. A later analysis re-analyzed previously published TCR beta repertoires from about 730 donors and added high-resolution HLA genotyping to study TCR occurrence patterns. Donor age, sex, ethnicity and CMV serostatus were compiled together with the repertoire data.

Receptor amplification or capture employed the immunoSEQ multiplex PCR assay. For the multiplex PCR, a mixture combining 60 forward primers for TCR Vbeta segments and 13 reverse primers for TCR Jbeta segments was used. The CDR3 region of rearranged TCR beta genes was amplified from genomic DNA with a multiplex PCR assay. The amplified TCR beta libraries were sequenced on the Illumina HiSeq System as 87-base-pair reads. On the authors' methods: Across the roughly 670 repertoires, a later analysis counted some 80 million unique TCR beta chains, roughly 11 million of which were shared by at least two donors. A nearest-neighbor algorithm error-corrected the raw reads and collapsed the reads into unique sequences, merging closely related sequences to remove PCR and sequencing errors. V, D and J gene segments were assigned by aligning CDR3 sequences to IMGT reference sequences. For a sequence to be retained, a match of at least six nucleotides to both a V gene segment and a J gene segment was required. A rearrangement was called productive if the CDR3 had no stop codons and remained in frame with V and J, and every other rearrangement was called non-productive. CDR3 was defined according to IMGT convention as the region running from the second conserved V-encoded cysteine to the conserved J-encoded phenylalanine. The earlier analysis of roughly 590 of the donors excluded sequences that lacked an unambiguous match to a single V gene segment. An earlier analysis of over 450 of the donors classified V segments as functional when productive rearrangements were above 56.7% and as segregating when the standard deviation between donors was above 5%. A statistical classification framework was developed to diagnose cytomegalovirus status using the catalog of TCR beta chain sequences. V and J gene assignment, in a later analysis, came from comparing TCR nucleotide sequences with IMGT/GENE-DB human TR gene sequences. In a later analysis, CDR3 sequences and most-parsimonious VDJ recombination scenarios were assigned using the TCRdist pipeline. In a later analysis, every TCR beta chain was defined by the combination of its CDR3 amino acid sequence and its V-gene family, and reads without a unique V-gene family were dropped. To address suspected cross-contamination and a sequencing artifact, a later analysis removed a few hundred highly shared, low-generation-probability nucleotide sequences. A later analysis calculated a clonal expansion index for each public chain from normalized within-repertoire ranks of inferred template counts. In a later analysis, generation probabilities were computed with a VDJ recombination model fitted to out-of-frame rearrangements, and the resulting probabilities were checked against IGoR. In a later analysis, hypergeometric tests were used to score TCR-TCR, TCR-HLA and TCR-CMV co-occurrence, with a repertoire-size bias correction applied to TCR pairs. In a later analysis, false discovery rates were estimated by permuting HLA or CMV assignments 20 times. A later analysis grouped co-occurring TCRs with DBSCAN, adding TCRdist sequence similarity when clustering within HLA-allele-positive subsets. Repertoires with fewer than 30,000 or more than 120,000 public chains, plus five repertoires with anomalous nucleotide sharing, were excluded from co-occurrence clustering. TCRdb provides this immuneACCESS table in a form limited to in-frame rearrangements. Some clones are lacking; in checked studies, under half of them reflect an unresolved V gene, and why the rest are absent is not known. V, J and clone size reflect that table, while D and trimming were determined from the DNA. Recorded for this sample are 150,000 to 200,000 clones; around four fifths of them occurred a single time. The top ten clonotypes cover approximately 1.4% of the sample.

Comments on this clone: It has no known antigen specificity. Base qualities were left out, and no much larger clone turns up one base away.

The V and J ends are trimmed by 6 bases and 0 bases, leaving 14 bases between them. The CDR3 numbers 15 residues from cysteine through phenylalanine. Only the CDR3 part of the read is kept: 45 bases, read in frame from the first base. CDR1 is given as MDHEN and CDR2 as SYDVKM, both from the germline V gene. General study outcomes and caveats: In the study, 164 TCR beta chains were listed as associated with cytomegalovirus. Linkage disequilibrium might explain the correlated functional status among segregating V segments, but an unknown experimental factor could not be ruled out. The authors suggested that the approach could potentially be extended to other disease states and immunological phenotypes. Because the 87-base-pair reads could not distinguish some IMGT-functional V segments, including TRBV6-2 and TRBV6-3, those segments were excluded. According to a later analysis, most CMV-associated TCR beta chains appeared to be HLA-restricted, and the HLA associations seemed to be driven largely by CMV exposure. Assigning TCR associations to individual alleles was difficult when HLA alleles, especially DR and DQ, strongly co-occurred. In a later analysis, several top co-occurrence clusters were reported to appear linked to parvovirus B19, influenza, CMV and Epstein-Barr virus. A few of the identified cytomegalovirus-associated TCR beta chains were confirmed in vitro to be specific for cytomegalovirus antigens. In a later genetic analysis, a missense DCLRE1C variant was associated with V-gene and J-gene trimming of TCR beta chains, and the association was replicated in an independent cohort. According to a later genetic analysis, donors in an Asian-associated ancestry cluster had fewer N-insertions in productive TCRs than the approximately 700-donor mean. In this cohort, only TCR beta chains were sequenced, and detectable features were limited by the absence of alpha or paired-chain data. Across donors, most TCR sequences were observed very rarely, whereas some public TCRs were present in many individuals. In an earlier analysis of fewer than 700 of the donors, most TCR beta V segments appeared in productive rearrangements about 90% or about 30% of the time, broadly matching IMGT annotations. HLA typing was unavailable for some donors at each locus, so association tests used only the typed subset. In a later analysis, HLA-associated TCR beta chains showed more clonal expansion and lower generation probabilities than non-associated chains that were equally common. Immune exposure information for the cohort was limited to CMV serostatus. Sequencing depth was assumed to be roughly uniform across donors in the presence/absence analyses, though that assumption may not hold. Cytomegalovirus status was reported to be diagnosed by the classifier with high specificity and sensitivity in both the original and validation cohorts. The sequencing pipeline was judged likely to have produced a cluster of highly shared sequence variants as a technical artifact. Over 15 rarely observed V segments, including chromosome 9 orphons, were excluded from the earlier analysis of some 590 of the donors because counts were too low. According to a later analysis, TCR association rates differed among HLA loci, with DRB1 alleles showing the most associated TCRs and HLA-C alleles showing the fewest. A further reported finding was that TCR beta sequences accurately predicted the HLA-A and HLA-B alleles for most subjects in the first cohort. In a later analysis, some 18,000 TCR beta sequences were associated with specific HLA alleles at a false discovery rate of 0.05.

The cohort was made up of 666 healthy bone marrow donors. All cohort members were sampled while nominally healthy, although unrecorded immune exposures were likely present. The donor was CMV seronegative and was included in the group of hundreds of seronegative cohort members. A peripheral blood sample was collected from each donor, and TCR beta sequencing was performed on peripheral blood mononuclear cells. Genomic DNA extraction from the blood cell samples was performed with the Qiagen DNeasy Blood Extraction Kit. Sequencing was carried out using PBMCs. The receptor comes from a woman between 18 and 29 years old in good health and CMV-seronegative. The rearrangement joined TRBV28 to TRBJ1-2; no D gene can be assigned with confidence. Read as DNA, the sequence is TGTGCCAGCAGAAGCCTGCCGAATACTAACTATGGCTACACCTTC. It is translated as CASRSLPNTNYGYTF.